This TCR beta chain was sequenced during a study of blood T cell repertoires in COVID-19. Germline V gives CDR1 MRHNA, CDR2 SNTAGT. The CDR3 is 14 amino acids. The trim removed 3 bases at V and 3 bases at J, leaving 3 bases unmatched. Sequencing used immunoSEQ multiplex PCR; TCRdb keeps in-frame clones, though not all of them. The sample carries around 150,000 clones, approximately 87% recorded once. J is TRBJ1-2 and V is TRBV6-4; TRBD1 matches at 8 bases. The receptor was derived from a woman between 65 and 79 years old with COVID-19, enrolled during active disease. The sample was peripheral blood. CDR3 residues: CASSEEQGDYGYTF. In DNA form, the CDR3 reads TGTGCCAGCAGTGAAGAACAGGGGGACTATGGCTACACCTTC.